Listed below are T cell receptor beta chains from one sample, sequenced in a study of cytomegalovirus exposure and HLA in healthy donors. Assay used: immunoSEQ multiplex PCR; TCRdb lists only in-frame clones, some missing. The sample holds fewer than 200,000 clones, just under 80% seen once. Material: PBMCs. The receptors come from a female donor in good health and CMV-seronegative. Each CDR3 is given with its conserved first and last residue. The D gene is left open where the match is weak. The listing skips clone size in some rows; elsewhere it reads once, few, many or a size class.

CDR3 protein	CDR3 DNA	D gene	clone size	J gene	V gene
CASSLHRDGYEQYF	TGCGCCAGCAGCTTGCACAGGGATGGCTACGAGCAGTACTTC	NA	once	TRBJ2-7	TRBV5-1
CASSLGGLAGGLRADTQYF	TGTGCCAGCAGCTTAGGGGGACTAGCGGGGGGGCTCAGGGCAGATACGCAGTATTTT	TRBD2	NA	TRBJ2-3	TRBV11-2
CASSVFSGNEQFF	TGTGCCAGCAGCGTATTCAGTGGCAATGAGCAGTTCTTC	NA	NA	TRBJ2-1	TRBV11-1
CASSVGDRTSYEQYF	TGTGCCAGCAGCGTAGGGGACAGGACCTCCTACGAGCAGTACTTC	TRBD1	NA	TRBJ2-7	TRBV9
CASSSLTGTGNTIYF	TGTGCCAGCAGCTCCCTGACAGGGACTGGAAACACCATATATTTT	TRBD1	NA	TRBJ1-3	TRBV7-9
CASTGAGYGYTF	TGTGCCAGCACAGGGGCGGGCTATGGCTACACCTTC	NA	NA	TRBJ1-2	TRBV6-1
CASSWRTGKTDTQYF	TGTGCCAGCAGCTGGCGGACAGGGAAGACAGATACGCAGTATTTT	TRBD1	NA	TRBJ2-3	TRBV5-6
CASSADRVRTGELFF	TGTGCCAGCAGTGCTGACAGGGTGCGCACCGGGGAGCTGTTTTTT	TRBD1	NA	TRBJ2-2	TRBV2
CSAQGTYGYTF	TGCAGTGCTCAGGGGACCTATGGCTACACCTTC	NA	NA	TRBJ1-2	TRBV20-1
CASSRAPGLVSNEQFF	TGCGCCAGCAGCCGAGCCCCGGGACTAGTCTCCAATGAGCAGTTCTTC	TRBD2	once	TRBJ2-1	TRBV5-1
CAWSPGQGSNQPQHF	TGTGCCTGGAGCCCGGGACAGGGTAGCAATCAGCCCCAGCATTTT	TRBD1	NA	TRBJ1-5	TRBV30
CASSIDLPYEQYF	TGTGCCAGTAGTATCGATCTACCCTACGAGCAGTACTTC	NA	NA	TRBJ2-7	TRBV19
CASSFSVGGRTYEQYF	TGTGCCAGCAGCTTTTCGGTCGGGGGGAGGACCTACGAGCAGTACTTC	TRBD2	NA	TRBJ2-7	TRBV7-9
CASGGTEGYYGYTF	TGTGCCAGCGGCGGGACAGAGGGGTACTATGGCTACACCTTC	TRBD1	NA	TRBJ1-2	TRBV28
CASSPRSAGQGASGANVLTF	TGTGCCAGCTCACCAAGAAGTGCTGGACAGGGGGCCTCTGGGGCCAACGTCCTGACTTTC	TRBD1	NA	TRBJ2-6	TRBV18
CASSSGLRISTDTQYF	TGTGCCAGCAGTAGTGGTCTCAGGATTAGCACAGATACGCAGTATTTT	NA	NA	TRBJ2-3	TRBV7-9
CASSHLTGTYEQYF	TGTGCCAGCAGCCACCTGACAGGGACCTACGAGCAGTACTTC	TRBD1	once	TRBJ2-7	TRBV5-5
CASSPAGQGTIQAKNIQYF	TGTGCCAGCAGCCCTGCGGGACAGGGGACTATACAAGCCAAAAACATTCAGTACTTC	TRBD1	NA	TRBJ2-4	TRBV5-6
CASSESPGPQETQYF	TGTGCCAGCAGTGAAAGTCCAGGGCCACAAGAGACCCAGTACTTC	NA	few	TRBJ2-5	TRBV2
CASKVTSSNQPQHF	TGTGCCAGCAAGGTGACATCTAGCAATCAGCCCCAGCATTTT	NA	NA	TRBJ1-5	TRBV6-5
CASTPSGGASYNEQFF	TGTGCCAGCACCCCCTCGGGGGGGGCTTCCTACAATGAGCAGTTCTTC	TRBD2	NA	TRBJ2-1	TRBV11-2
CASLSSGFNEQFF	TGTGCCAGCCTTTCTAGCGGATTCAATGAGCAGTTCTTC	TRBD2	NA	TRBJ2-1	TRBV28
CSVEDFSGPSGANVLTF	TGCAGCGTTGAAGACTTTTCAGGGCCATCTGGGGCCAACGTCCTGACTTTC	NA	NA	TRBJ2-6	TRBV29-1
CASSPAGTGSSDTQYF	TGTGCCAGCAGCCCGGCCGGGACAGGGTCGTCAGATACGCAGTATTTT	TRBD1	NA	TRBJ2-3	TRBV7-3
CASSSRVTYNEQFF	TGTGCCAGCAGCTCCAGGGTTACCTACAATGAGCAGTTCTTC	NA	NA	TRBJ2-1	TRBV5-6
CASSFRDRYNEQFF	TGTGCCAGCAGCTTCAGGGACAGATACAATGAGCAGTTCTTC	TRBD1	NA	TRBJ2-1	TRBV7-2
CAWSVLAGGPETQYF	TGTGCCTGGAGTGTACTAGCGGGAGGCCCAGAGACCCAGTACTTC	TRBD2	NA	TRBJ2-5	TRBV30
CASSTPPGLAGVERDTQYF	TGCGCCAGCAGCACTCCCCCCGGGCTAGCGGGAGTCGAGAGGGATACGCAGTATTTT	TRBD2	NA	TRBJ2-3	TRBV5-1
CASSLGNQETQYF	TGTGCCAGCAGCTTGGGCAACCAAGAGACCCAGTACTTC	NA	NA	TRBJ2-5	TRBV11-3
CAGGRRGRDTQYF	TGTGCCGGAGGGAGAAGAGGCCGAGATACGCAGTATTTT	NA	NA	TRBJ2-3	TRBV30
CASGQSMNTEAFF	TGTGCCAGCGGACAGTCCATGAACACTGAAGCTTTCTTT	NA	NA	TRBJ1-1	TRBV2
CAWSVWGGNEQFF	TGTGCCTGGAGTGTGTGGGGGGGCAATGAGCAGTTCTTC	TRBD2	NA	TRBJ2-1	TRBV30
CASSGGHEQFF	TGCGCCAGCAGTGGGGGCCATGAGCAGTTCTTC	NA	NA	TRBJ2-1	TRBV4-1
CASIRGKDYGYTF	TGTGCCAGTATAAGGGGCAAGGACTATGGCTACACCTTC	NA	NA	TRBJ1-2	TRBV19
CASSISTGPPYEQYF	TGTGCCAGTAGTATCTCGACAGGGCCACCCTACGAGCAGTACTTC	TRBD1	NA	TRBJ2-7	TRBV19
CASSPLGHPDSGNTIYF	TGTGCCAGCTCACCCCTGGGACACCCTGACTCTGGAAACACCATATATTTT	NA	NA	TRBJ1-3	TRBV18
CASSQWDSGQETQYF	TGCGCCAGCAGCCAATGGGACAGCGGCCAAGAGACCCAGTACTTC	TRBD1	NA	TRBJ2-5	TRBV4-3
CASGTGVRETQYF	TGTGCCAGCGGGACAGGGGTTCGGGAGACCCAGTACTTC	TRBD1	NA	TRBJ2-5	TRBV11-1
CASSQELAGGYEQYF	TGTGCCAGCAGCCAAGAACTAGCGGGTGGTTACGAGCAGTACTTC	TRBD2	NA	TRBJ2-7	TRBV4-2
CASSPRRSGLTDTQYF	TGTGCCAGCAGCCCCCGGCGGAGCGGACTCACAGATACGCAGTATTTT	NA	NA	TRBJ2-3	TRBV6-6
CASSLGRYSYEQYF	TGTGCCAGCAGTTTAGGGAGGTACTCCTACGAGCAGTACTTC	NA	NA	TRBJ2-7	TRBV28
CASSFRGQETQYF	TGTGCCAGCAGTTTTCGGGGACAAGAGACCCAGTACTTC	NA	few	TRBJ2-5	TRBV27
CASSLPGLAGLHEQYF	TGTGCCAGCAGCTTACCCGGGCTAGCGGGACTCCACGAGCAGTACTTC	TRBD2	NA	TRBJ2-7	TRBV11-2
CARSLVAGKYF	TGTGCCAGAAGCTTAGTTGCAGGGAAGTACTTC	NA	NA	TRBJ2-7	TRBV7-5
CASSQLAGGYYGYTF	TGCGCCAGCAGCCAATTGGCAGGGGGCTACTATGGCTACACCTTC	TRBD1	NA	TRBJ1-2	TRBV4-1
CASTRSGGKETQYF	TGTGCCAGCACCCGTAGCGGGGGGAAAGAGACCCAGTACTTC	TRBD2	NA	TRBJ2-5	TRBV13
CASSLNTEAFF	TGTGCCAGCAGCCTCAACACTGAAGCTTTCTTT	NA	few	TRBJ1-1	TRBV5-4
CASSTGSLYEQYF	TGTGCCAGCAGTACCGGGAGCCTCTACGAGCAGTACTTC	NA	NA	TRBJ2-7	TRBV27
CASSAVGRGETQYF	TGTGCCAGCAGCGCAGTTGGGCGGGGAGAGACCCAGTACTTC	NA	NA	TRBJ2-5	TRBV5-4
CASSVDWRNTEAFF	TGTGCCAGCAGCGTAGATTGGAGGAACACTGAAGCTTTCTTT	NA	few	TRBJ1-1	TRBV9
CASSLAAGLTYNEQFF	TGCGCCAGCAGCTTGGCTGCTGGACTTACCTACAATGAGCAGTTCTTC	NA	NA	TRBJ2-1	TRBV5-1
CVRKARGQNYGYTF	TGTGTTAGGAAGGCCAGGGGGCAAAACTATGGCTACACCTTC	TRBD1	many	TRBJ1-2	TRBV6-1
CASSAPEQGNYGYTF	TGTGCCAGCAGCGCACCCGAGCAGGGGAACTATGGCTACACCTTC	NA	NA	TRBJ1-2	TRBV9
CASSRRQGPSYEQYF	TGTGCCAGCTCACGGAGGCAGGGGCCCTCCTACGAGCAGTACTTC	NA	NA	TRBJ2-7	TRBV18
CSVLQGGTEAFF	TGCAGCGTTTTACAGGGTGGGACTGAAGCTTTCTTT	NA	NA	TRBJ1-1	TRBV29-1
CSVQPGGSQPQHF	TGCAGCGTCCAACCGGGGGGAAGTCAGCCCCAGCATTTT	NA	NA	TRBJ1-5	TRBV29-1
CASRPKAQRVNTEAFF	TGTGCAAGTCGCCCAAAGGCCCAGCGGGTAAACACTGAAGCTTTCTTT	NA	NA	TRBJ1-1	TRBV12-2